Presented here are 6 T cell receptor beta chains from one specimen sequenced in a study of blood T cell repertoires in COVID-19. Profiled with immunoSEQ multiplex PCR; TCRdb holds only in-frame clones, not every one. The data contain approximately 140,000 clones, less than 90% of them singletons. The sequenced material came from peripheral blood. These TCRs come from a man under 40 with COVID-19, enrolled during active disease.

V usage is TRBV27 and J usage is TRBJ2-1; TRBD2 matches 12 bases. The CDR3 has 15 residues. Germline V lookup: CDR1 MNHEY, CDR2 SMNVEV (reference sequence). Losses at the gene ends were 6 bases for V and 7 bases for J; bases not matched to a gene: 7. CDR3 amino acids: CASRTRTSGINEQFF. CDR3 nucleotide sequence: TGTGCCAGCAGGACCAGGACTAGCGGGATTAATGAGCAGTTCTTC.

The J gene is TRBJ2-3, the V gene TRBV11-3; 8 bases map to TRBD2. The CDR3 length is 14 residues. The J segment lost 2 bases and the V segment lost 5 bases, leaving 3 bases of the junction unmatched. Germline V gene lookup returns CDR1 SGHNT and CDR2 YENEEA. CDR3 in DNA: TGTGCCAGCAGCCCCGGGGGGGACACAGATACGCAGTATTTT. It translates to CASSPGGDTDTQYF.

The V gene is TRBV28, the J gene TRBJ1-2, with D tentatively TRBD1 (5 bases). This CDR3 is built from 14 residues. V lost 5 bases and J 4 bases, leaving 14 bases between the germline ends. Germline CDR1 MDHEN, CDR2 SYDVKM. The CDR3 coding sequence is TGTGCCAGCAGTCCGATGGGGCAGAGCTATGGCTACACCTTC. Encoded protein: CASSPMGQSYGYTF.

The CDR3 DNA sequence: TGTGCCAGCAGTGACCTAAGCGGGGTACTCCCCTACGAGCAGTACTTC. The encoded protein is CASSDLSGVLPYEQYF. The J gene is TRBJ2-7, the V gene TRBV6-1; 7 bases map to TRBD2. This CDR3 region has 16 residues. Germline V gene lookup returns CDR1 MNHNS and CDR2 SASEGT. J lost 2 bases, V lost 3 bases, and 10 bases had no gene match.

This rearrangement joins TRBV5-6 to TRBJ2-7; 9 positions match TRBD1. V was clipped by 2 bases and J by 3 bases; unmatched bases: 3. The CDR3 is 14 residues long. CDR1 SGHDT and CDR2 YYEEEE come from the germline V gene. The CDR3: CASSFGTGFYEQYF. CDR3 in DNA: TGTGCCAGCAGCTTTGGGACAGGGTTCTACGAGCAGTACTTC.

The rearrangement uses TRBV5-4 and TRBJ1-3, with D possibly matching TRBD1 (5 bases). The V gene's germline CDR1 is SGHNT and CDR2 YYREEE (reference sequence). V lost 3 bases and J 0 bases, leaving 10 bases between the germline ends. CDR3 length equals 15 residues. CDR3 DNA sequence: TGTGCCAGCAGCTGGGGGGGGGACTCTGGAAACACCATATATTTT. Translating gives CASSWGGDSGNTIYF.